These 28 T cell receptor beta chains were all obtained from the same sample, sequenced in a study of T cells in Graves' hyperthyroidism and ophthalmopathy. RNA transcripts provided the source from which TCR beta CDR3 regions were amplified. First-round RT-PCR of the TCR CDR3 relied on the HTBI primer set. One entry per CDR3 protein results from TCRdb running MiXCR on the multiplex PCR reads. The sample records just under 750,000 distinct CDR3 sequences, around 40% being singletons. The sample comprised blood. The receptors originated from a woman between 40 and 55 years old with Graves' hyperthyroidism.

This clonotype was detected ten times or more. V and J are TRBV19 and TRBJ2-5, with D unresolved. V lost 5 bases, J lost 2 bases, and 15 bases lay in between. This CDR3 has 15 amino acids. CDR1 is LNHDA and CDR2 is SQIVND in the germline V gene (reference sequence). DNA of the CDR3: TGTGCCAGTAGTGCCCTTTTGGCAGCTCAAGAGACCCAGTACTTC. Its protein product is CASSALLAAQETQYF.

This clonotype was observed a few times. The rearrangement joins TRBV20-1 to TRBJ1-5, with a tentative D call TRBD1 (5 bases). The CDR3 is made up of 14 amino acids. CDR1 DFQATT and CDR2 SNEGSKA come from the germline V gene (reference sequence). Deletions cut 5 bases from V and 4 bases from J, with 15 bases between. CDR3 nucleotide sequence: TGCAGTGCTCACTCGGGGGTGAGTAATCAGCCCCAGCATTTT. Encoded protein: CSAHSGVSNQPQHF.

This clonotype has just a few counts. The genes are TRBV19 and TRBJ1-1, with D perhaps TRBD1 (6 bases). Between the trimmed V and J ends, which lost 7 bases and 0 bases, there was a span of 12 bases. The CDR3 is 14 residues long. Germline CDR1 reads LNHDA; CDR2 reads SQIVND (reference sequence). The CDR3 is CASKGGAMNTEAFF. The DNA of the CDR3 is TGTGCCAGTAAAGGGGGGGCTATGAACACTGAAGCTTTCTTT.

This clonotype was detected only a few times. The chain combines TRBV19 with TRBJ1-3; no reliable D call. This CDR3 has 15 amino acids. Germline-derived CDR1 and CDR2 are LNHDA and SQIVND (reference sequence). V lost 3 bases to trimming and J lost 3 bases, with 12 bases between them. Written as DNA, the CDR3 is TGTGCCAGTAGTATGGGGATGGGCGGTGGAAACACCATATATTTT. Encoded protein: CASSMGMGGGNTIYF.

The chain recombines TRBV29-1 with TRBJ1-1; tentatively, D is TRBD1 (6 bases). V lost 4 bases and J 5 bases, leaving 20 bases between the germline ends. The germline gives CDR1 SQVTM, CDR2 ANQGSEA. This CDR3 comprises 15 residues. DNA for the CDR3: TGCAGCGTTGTAGTCTCGGGTCACAGGGTGACTGAAGCTTTCTTT. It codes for CSVVVSGHRVTEAFF.

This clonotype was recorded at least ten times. In DNA, the CDR3 is TGTGCCAGCAGTTACACAAGGCTTGGCGGCTACACCTTC. This codes for CASSYTRLGGYTF. This rearrangement joins TRBV6-5 to TRBJ1-2; D gene uncertain. Trimming removed 2 bases from V and 8 bases from J, with 12 bases in between. This CDR3 comprises 13 residues. Germline V gene sequence: CDR1 MNHEY, CDR2 SVGAGI.

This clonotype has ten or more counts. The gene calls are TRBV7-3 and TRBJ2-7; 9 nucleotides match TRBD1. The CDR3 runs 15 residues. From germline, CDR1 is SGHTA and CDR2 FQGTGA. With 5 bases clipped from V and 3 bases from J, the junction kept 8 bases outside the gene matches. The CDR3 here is CASSLAQGALYEQYF. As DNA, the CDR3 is TGTGCCAGCAGCCTGGCACAGGGGGCCCTCTACGAGCAGTACTTC.

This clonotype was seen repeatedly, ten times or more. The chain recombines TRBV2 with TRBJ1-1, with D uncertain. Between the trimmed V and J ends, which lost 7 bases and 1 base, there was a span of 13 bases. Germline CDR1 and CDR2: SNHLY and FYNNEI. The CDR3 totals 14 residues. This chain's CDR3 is CASTMGSENTEAFF. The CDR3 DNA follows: TGTGCCAGCACGATGGGGTCGGAGAACACTGAAGCTTTCTTT.

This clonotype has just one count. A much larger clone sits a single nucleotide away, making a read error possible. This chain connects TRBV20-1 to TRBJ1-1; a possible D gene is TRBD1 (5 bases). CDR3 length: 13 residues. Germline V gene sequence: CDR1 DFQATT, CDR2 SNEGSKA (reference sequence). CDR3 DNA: TGCAGTACGAACCAGGCAGGGTTCACTGAAGCTTTGTTT. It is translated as CSTNQAGFTEALF.

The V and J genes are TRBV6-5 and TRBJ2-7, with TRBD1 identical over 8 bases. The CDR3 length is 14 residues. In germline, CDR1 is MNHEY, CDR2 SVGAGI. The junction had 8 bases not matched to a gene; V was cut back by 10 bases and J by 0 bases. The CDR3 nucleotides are TGTGCCACTCGGGGACAGGCACCCTCCTACGAGCAGTACTTC. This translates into CATRGQAPSYEQYF.

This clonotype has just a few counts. CDR3 sequence (DNA): TGCGCCAGCAGCCAAGTCTCTGGGTATCCCTACGAGCAGTACTTC. This gives the protein CASSQVSGYPYEQYF. V is TRBV4-1 and J is TRBJ2-7; D ambiguous. Trimming pared 1 base from V and 2 bases from J, leaving 12 bases between. The CDR3 covers 15 residues. Germline V gives CDR1 MGHRA, CDR2 YSYEKL.

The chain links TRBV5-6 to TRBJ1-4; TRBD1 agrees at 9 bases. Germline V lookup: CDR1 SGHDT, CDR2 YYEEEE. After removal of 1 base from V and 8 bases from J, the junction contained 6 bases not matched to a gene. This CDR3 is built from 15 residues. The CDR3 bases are TGTGCCAGCAGCTTGCCGGGACAGGGAGACGAAAAACTGTTTTTT. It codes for CASSLPGQGDEKLFF.

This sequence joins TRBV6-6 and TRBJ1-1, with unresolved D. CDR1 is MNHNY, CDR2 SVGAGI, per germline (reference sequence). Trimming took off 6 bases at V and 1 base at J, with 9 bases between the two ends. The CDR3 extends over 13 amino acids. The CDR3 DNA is TGTGCCAGCAGGGGCTCGTGGAACACTGAAGCTTTCTTT. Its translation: CASRGSWNTEAFF.

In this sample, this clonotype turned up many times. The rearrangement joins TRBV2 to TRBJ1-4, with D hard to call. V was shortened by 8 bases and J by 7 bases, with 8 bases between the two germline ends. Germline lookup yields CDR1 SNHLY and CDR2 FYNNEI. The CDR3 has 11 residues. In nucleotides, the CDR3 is TGTGCCAGCCGTCGGGGTGAAAAACTGTTTTTT. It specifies CASRRGEKLFF.

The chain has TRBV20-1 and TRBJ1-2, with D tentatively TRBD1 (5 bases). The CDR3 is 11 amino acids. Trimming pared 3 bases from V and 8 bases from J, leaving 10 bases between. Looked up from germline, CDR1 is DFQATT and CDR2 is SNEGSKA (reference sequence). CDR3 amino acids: CSASHGDGYTF. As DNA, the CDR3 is TGCAGTGCTAGTCACGGGGACGGCTACACCTTC.

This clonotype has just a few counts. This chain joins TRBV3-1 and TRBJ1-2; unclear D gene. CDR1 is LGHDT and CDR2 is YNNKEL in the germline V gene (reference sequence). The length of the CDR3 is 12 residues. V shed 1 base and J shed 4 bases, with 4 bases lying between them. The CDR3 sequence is CASSQARYGYTF. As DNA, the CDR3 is TGTGCCAGCAGCCAAGCCCGCTATGGCTACACCTTC.

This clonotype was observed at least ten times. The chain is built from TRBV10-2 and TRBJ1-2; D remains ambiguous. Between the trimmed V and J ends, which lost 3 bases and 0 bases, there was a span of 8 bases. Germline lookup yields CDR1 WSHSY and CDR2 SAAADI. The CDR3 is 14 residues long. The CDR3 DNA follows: TGCGCCAGCAGTGAAGGACTACCTAACTATGGCTACACCTTC. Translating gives CASSEGLPNYGYTF.

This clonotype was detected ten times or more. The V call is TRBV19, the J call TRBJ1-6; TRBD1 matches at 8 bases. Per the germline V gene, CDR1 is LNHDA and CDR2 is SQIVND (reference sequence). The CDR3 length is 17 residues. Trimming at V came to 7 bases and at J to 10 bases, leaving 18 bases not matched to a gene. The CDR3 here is CASKVSHRETGESPLHF. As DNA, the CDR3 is TGTGCCAGTAAAGTTTCCCATCGAGAGACAGGGGAATCACCCCTCCACTTT.

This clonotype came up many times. CDR3: CASSGSRNQETQYF. The CDR3, as DNA: TGTGCCAGCAGTGGATCGCGGAACCAAGAGACCCAGTACTTC. The V call is TRBV2, the J call TRBJ2-5; D unresolved. V was cut by 4 bases and J by 0 bases, with 9 bases left in between. The germline V gene has CDR1 SNHLY and CDR2 FYNNEI. The CDR3 has 14 residues. Filled out from reference TRBV2 and TRBJ2-5, the complete variable domain reads EPEVTQTPSHQVTQMGQEVILRCVPISNHLYFYWYRQILGQKVEFLVSFYNNEISEKSEIFDDQFSVERPDGSNFTLKIRSTKLEDSAMYFCASSGSRNQETQYFGPGTRLLVL.

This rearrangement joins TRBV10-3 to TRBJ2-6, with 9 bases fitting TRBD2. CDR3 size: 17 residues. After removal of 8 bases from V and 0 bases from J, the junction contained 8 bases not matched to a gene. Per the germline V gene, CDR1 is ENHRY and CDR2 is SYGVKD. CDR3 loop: CAIAEAGGGSGANVLTF. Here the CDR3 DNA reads TGTGCCATCGCCGAGGCGGGAGGGGGCTCTGGGGCCAACGTCCTGACTTTC.

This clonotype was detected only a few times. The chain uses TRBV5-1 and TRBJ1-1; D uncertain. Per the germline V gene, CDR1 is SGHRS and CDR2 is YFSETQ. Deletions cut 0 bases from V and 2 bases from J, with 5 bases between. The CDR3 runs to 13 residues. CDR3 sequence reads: CASSLGINTEAFF. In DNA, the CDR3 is TGCGCCAGCAGCTTGGGGATTAACACTGAAGCTTTCTTT.

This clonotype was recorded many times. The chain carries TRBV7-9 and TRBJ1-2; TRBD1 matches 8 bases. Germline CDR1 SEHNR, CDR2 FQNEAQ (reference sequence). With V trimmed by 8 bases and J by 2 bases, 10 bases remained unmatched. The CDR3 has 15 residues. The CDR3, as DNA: TGTGCCAGCGAGTTTGGACAGGGTCAGAACTATGGCTACACCTTC. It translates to CASEFGQGQNYGYTF.

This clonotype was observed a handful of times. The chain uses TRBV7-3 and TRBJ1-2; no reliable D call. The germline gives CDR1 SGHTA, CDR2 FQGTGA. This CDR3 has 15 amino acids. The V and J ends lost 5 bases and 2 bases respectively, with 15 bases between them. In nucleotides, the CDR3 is TGTGCCAGCAGCCCTCGGGCCGGAAAAAACTATGGCTACACCTTC. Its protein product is CASSPRAGKNYGYTF.

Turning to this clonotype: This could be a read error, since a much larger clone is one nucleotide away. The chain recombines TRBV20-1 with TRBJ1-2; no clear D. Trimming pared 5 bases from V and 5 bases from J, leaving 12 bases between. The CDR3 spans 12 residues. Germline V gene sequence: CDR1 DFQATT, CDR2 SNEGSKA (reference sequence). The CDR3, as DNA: TGCAGTGCTGGAGCTCTGGGGTATGGCTACACCTTC. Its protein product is CSAGALGYGYTF.

The CDR3 coding sequence is TGCAGTGCTAGCACTAGCGGAGATACGCAGTATTTT. This translates into CSASTSGDTQYF. The V gene is TRBV20-1, the J gene TRBJ2-3, with TRBD2 matching 8 bases. Trimming at V came to 3 bases and at J to 5 bases, leaving 1 base not matched to a gene. The CDR3 totals 12 residues. CDR1 and CDR2 from the germline V gene are DFQATT and SNEGSKA (reference sequence).

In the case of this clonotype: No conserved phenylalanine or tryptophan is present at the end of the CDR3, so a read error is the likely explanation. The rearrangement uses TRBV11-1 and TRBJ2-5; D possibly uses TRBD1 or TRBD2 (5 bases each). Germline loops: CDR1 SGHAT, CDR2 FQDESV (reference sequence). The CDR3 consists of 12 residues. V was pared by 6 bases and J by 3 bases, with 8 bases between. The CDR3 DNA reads TGTGCCAGCAGGCAGGGAGAAGAGACCCAGTACTAC. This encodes CASRQGEETQYY.

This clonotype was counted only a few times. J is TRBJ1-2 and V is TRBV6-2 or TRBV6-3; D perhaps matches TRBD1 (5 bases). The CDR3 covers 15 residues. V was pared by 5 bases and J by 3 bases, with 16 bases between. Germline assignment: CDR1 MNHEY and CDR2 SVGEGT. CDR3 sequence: CASSNGWGSHYGYTF. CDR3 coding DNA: TGTGCCAGCAGTAACGGTTGGGGGTCTCACTATGGCTACACCTTC.

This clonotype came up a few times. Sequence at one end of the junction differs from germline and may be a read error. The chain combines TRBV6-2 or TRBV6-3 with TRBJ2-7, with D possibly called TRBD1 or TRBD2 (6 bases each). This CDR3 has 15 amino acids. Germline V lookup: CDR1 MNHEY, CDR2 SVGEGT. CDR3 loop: CASNDGGQGLYGQYF. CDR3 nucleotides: TGTGCCAGCAATGATGGGGGGCAAGGATTGTACGGGCAGTACTTC.